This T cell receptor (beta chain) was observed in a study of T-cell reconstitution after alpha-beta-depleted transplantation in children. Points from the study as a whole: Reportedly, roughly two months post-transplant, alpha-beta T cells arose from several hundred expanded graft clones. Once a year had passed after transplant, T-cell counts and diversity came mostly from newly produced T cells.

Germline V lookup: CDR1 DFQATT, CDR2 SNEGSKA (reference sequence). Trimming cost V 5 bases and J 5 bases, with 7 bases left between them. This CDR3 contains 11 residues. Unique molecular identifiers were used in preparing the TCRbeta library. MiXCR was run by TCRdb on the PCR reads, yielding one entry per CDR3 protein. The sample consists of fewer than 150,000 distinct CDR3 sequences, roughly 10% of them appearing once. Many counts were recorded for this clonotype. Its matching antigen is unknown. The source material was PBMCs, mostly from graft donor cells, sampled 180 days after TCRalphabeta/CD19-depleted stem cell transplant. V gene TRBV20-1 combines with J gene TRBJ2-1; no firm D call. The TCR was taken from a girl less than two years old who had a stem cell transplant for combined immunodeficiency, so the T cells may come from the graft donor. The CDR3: CSALGNNEQFF. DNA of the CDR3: TGCAGTGCTCTAGGCAACAATGAGCAGTTCTTC.